The clone carrying this TCR beta chain was counted between two and nine times. No antigen is known for it. Exclusion of patients followed from uncontrolled infection, other autoimmune disease, pregnancy or lactation. Around 10 ml fresh peripheral blood yielded the PBMCs. This sample was included in a study of T cells in Graves' hyperthyroidism and ophthalmopathy. Whole-study results and caveats: Model predictions of ophthalmopathy came a median about 6.3 months before onset. Blood samples included most of the expanded thyroid clonotypes exceeding 0.001.

RNA transcripts provided the source from which TCR beta CDR3 regions were amplified. The primer set for the first-round RT-PCR of the TCR CDR3 was HTBI. From the multiplex PCR reads, TCRdb called clonotypes with MiXCR, one entry per CDR3 protein. Of approximately 300,000 distinct CDR3 sequences listed, roughly 19% were seen once; the top ten hold under 45%. The length of the CDR3 is 17 residues. Losses at the gene ends were 3 bases for V and 0 bases for J; bases not matched to a gene: 8. CDR1 is MDHEN, CDR2 SYDVKM, per germline. The clonotype originates from a man in his fifties with Graves' ophthalmopathy. This chain joins TRBV28 and TRBJ1-5; 7 positions match TRBD1. Source material: blood. DNA for the CDR3: TGTGCCAGCAGTTTGTGGGTGGACAGGTATAGCAATCAGCCCCAGCATTTT. Translation gives CASSLWVDRYSNQPQHF.